Following are 32 T cell receptor beta chains from one sample sequenced in a study of blood T cell repertoires in COVID-19. Profiled with immunoSEQ multiplex PCR; TCRdb holds only in-frame clones, not every one. The sample carries 45,000 to 60,000 clones, around 83% recorded once. Sequencing input: peripheral blood. These TCRs come from a woman aged 55-70 years with acute or convalescent COVID-19.

This clone came up a few times. The chain is built from TRBV25-1 and TRBJ2-1, with D tentatively TRBD2 (6 bases). The ends were cut back, 6 bases at V and 9 bases at J, with 12 bases in the middle. CDR3 length equals 12 residues. Germline V gives CDR1 MGHDK, CDR2 SYGVNS. CDR3 sequence reads: CASSKGLFEQFF. CDR3 bases: TGTGCCAGCAGCAAGGGACTTTTTGAGCAGTTCTTC.

The V call is TRBV4-1, the J call TRBJ1-3; D is uncertain. V was pared by 1 base and J by 4 bases, with 2 bases between. Germline CDR1 MGHRA, CDR2 YSYEKL. The CDR3 consists of 12 residues. The CDR3 region has the DNA TGCGCCAGCAGCCAAGCGGGAAACACCATATATTTT. Protein sequence: CASSQAGNTIYF.

The chain carries TRBV6-5 and TRBJ1-5, with a tentative D call TRBD1 (5 bases). CDR1 is MNHEY, CDR2 SVGAGI, per germline. This CDR3 is 13 amino acids long. Trimming removed 9 bases at V and 4 bases at J, with 13 bases between. The CDR3 here is CASRRGSNQPQHF. The CDR3 DNA reads TGTGCCAGTCGGAGGGGCTCGAATCAGCCCCAGCATTTT.

V is TRBV27 and J is TRBJ1-5; a possible D gene is TRBD1 (6 bases). The germline V gene encodes CDR1 MNHEY and CDR2 SMNVEV (reference sequence). Trimming stripped 5 bases from V and 7 bases from J, with 12 bases between. The CDR3 sequence is 13 residues long. DNA for the CDR3: TGTGCCAGCAGTGCGGGGGCCTTGCAGCCCCAGCATTTT. Translated: CASSAGALQPQHF.

This chain links TRBV25-1 with TRBJ1-2; 7 nucleotides agree with TRBD1. The CDR3 consists of 13 residues. Germline CDR1 is MGHDK and CDR2 is SYGVNS. With 4 bases clipped from V and 8 bases from J, the junction kept 7 bases outside the gene matches. CDR3 loop: CASSGLNRGGYTF. Written as DNA, the CDR3 is TGTGCCAGCAGTGGATTAAACAGGGGAGGCTACACCTTC.

The V call is TRBV27, the J call TRBJ2-1, with unresolved D. From germline, CDR1 is MNHEY and CDR2 SMNVEV (reference sequence). The CDR3 covers 13 residues. Trimming stripped 1 base from V and 2 bases from J, with 3 bases between. Here the CDR3 reads CASSLFAYNEQFF. CDR3 sequence (DNA): TGTGCCAGCAGTTTATTCGCCTACAATGAGCAGTTCTTC.

Written as DNA, the CDR3 is TGCGCCAGCATGCGGGGGGCACTAGCGGGGGCAGAGACCCAGTACTTC. Its translation: CASMRGALAGAETQYF. V and J are TRBV5-1 and TRBJ2-5, with 11 bases matching TRBD2. V trimming: 6 bases; J trimming: 4 bases; junction bases outside the gene matches: 11. The CDR3 length is 16 residues. The germline CDR1 and CDR2 sequences are SGHRS and YFSETQ.

The genes are TRBV7-9 and TRBJ2-4; 9 bases fit TRBD1. CDR1 and CDR2 from the germline V gene are SEHNR and FQNEAQ (reference sequence). The V segment lost 5 bases and the J segment 3 bases; nucleotides outside the gene matches: 11. The CDR3 length is 17 residues. The CDR3 coding sequence is TGTGCCAGCAGCCCGGGACAGGGAATCTTGGTCAAAAACATTCAGTACTTC. Translating gives CASSPGQGILVKNIQYF.

V is TRBV29-1 and J is TRBJ1-2; a weak D match, TRBD1 (6 bases). The CDR3 loop spans 14 amino acids. The V end was cut by 7 bases, the J end by 0 bases, with 15 bases between. Germline lookup yields CDR1 SQVTM and CDR2 ANQGSEA. The CDR3 reads CSALTDRSNYGYTF. Here the CDR3 DNA reads TGCAGCGCCCTAACGGACAGATCTAACTATGGCTACACCTTC.

The rearrangement uses TRBV6-4 and TRBJ1-5; possible D gene TRBD1, 6 bases. CDR1 is MRHNA, CDR2 SNTAGT, per germline. The ends were cut back, 4 bases at V and 9 bases at J, with 16 bases in the middle. The CDR3 runs to 14 residues. The CDR3, as DNA: TGTGCCAGCAGTGGGTACAGGGTGGTTCCGCCCCAGCATTTT. Amino acids: CASSGYRVVPPQHF.

This clone was picked up one time. The chain carries TRBV28 and TRBJ1-1, with D perhaps TRBD1 (6 bases). The length of the CDR3 is 14 residues. V lost 1 base to trimming and J lost 1 base, with 7 bases between them. Germline loops: CDR1 MDHEN, CDR2 SYDVKM. In nucleotides, the CDR3 is TGTGCCAGCAGTTTATCCAGGGGGAACACTGAAGCTTTCTTT. Amino acid sequence: CASSLSRGNTEAFF. The variable domain in full, with the rest retrieved from reference TRBV28 and TRBJ1-1, is DVKVTQSSRYLVKRTGEKVFLECVQDMDHENMFWYRQDPGLGLRLIYFSYDVKMKEKGDIPEGYSVSREKKERFSLILESASTNQTSMYLCASSLSRGNTEAFFGQGTRLTVV.

The V call is TRBV5-1, the J call TRBJ2-3, with 10 bases identical to TRBD1. The CDR3 extends over 15 amino acids. Losses at the gene ends were 5 bases for V and 5 bases for J; bases not matched to a gene: 8. Germline V gene lookup returns CDR1 SGHRS and CDR2 YFSETQ. The CDR3 coding sequence is TGCGCCAGCAGGCCGGGACAGGGGAGGGGAGATACGCAGTATTTT. Protein sequence: CASRPGQGRGDTQYF.

This rearrangement joins TRBV30 to TRBJ2-3, with D possibly being TRBD2 (6 bases). The CDR3 length is 18 residues. Germline values: CDR1 GTSNPN, CDR2 SVGIG (reference sequence). V lost 2 bases and J 1 base, leaving 22 bases between the germline ends. CDR3: CAWSPALVAALRTDTQYF. The CDR3 DNA reads as TGTGCCTGGAGTCCAGCGCTGGTAGCGGCTTTACGCACAGATACGCAGTATTTT.

The chain combines TRBV5-6 with TRBJ1-1; a weak D match, TRBD1 (6 bases). The ends were cut back, 4 bases at V and 8 bases at J, with 18 bases in the middle. Per the germline V gene, CDR1 is SGHDT and CDR2 is YYEEEE. The CDR3 loop spans 14 amino acids. CDR3 in amino acids: CASSPYRTEPEAFF. The CDR3 coding sequence is TGTGCCAGCAGCCCCTACCGGACAGAACCAGAAGCTTTCTTT.

The V call is TRBV10-2, the J call TRBJ2-2, with 11 bases aligning to TRBD2. The trim removed 10 bases at V and 7 bases at J, leaving 11 bases unmatched. This CDR3 comprises 15 residues. Germline-derived CDR1 and CDR2 are WSHSY and SAAADI. CDR3 bases: TGCGCCATCCATACTAGCGGGAGAACTGGCGGGGAGCTGTTTTTT. Translation gives CAIHTSGRTGGELFF.

This clone came up a few times. The rearrangement joins TRBV7-2 to TRBJ2-5, with D tentatively TRBD1 (6 bases). The CDR3 runs to 13 residues. Trimming removed 3 bases from V and 4 bases from J, with 9 bases in between. CDR1 is SGHTA, CDR2 FQGNSA, per germline. CDR3 loop: CASSLGAVETQYF. DNA for the CDR3: TGTGCCAGCAGCTTGGGGGCCGTAGAGACCCAGTACTTC.

In DNA, the CDR3 is TGTGCCAGTAGTACAGGGGGCGGTCTCTATGGCTACACCTTC. Residues: CASSTGGGLYGYTF. The rearrangement links TRBV19 to TRBJ1-2; 8 bases line up with TRBD1. Germline V gene data show CDR1 as LNHDA and CDR2 as SQIVND (reference sequence). With V trimmed by 4 bases and J by 4 bases, 5 bases remained unmatched. The CDR3 has 14 residues.

This clone is medium-sized by share. The rearrangement uses TRBV3-1 (or the pseudogene TRBV3-2) and TRBJ2-2; 9 nucleotides agree with TRBD2. Losses at the gene ends were 4 bases for V and 4 bases for J; bases not matched to a gene: 4. The germline CDR1 and CDR2 sequences are LGHDT and YNNKEL (reference sequence). The CDR3 is 15 amino acids. The chain's CDR3 is CASSLSSGTTGELFF. The DNA of the CDR3 is TGTGCCAGCAGCCTTTCTAGCGGGACCACCGGGGAGCTGTTTTTT.

The chain couples TRBV19 to TRBJ2-5; 8 positions match TRBD1. This CDR3 contains 17 residues. Unmatched junction bases numbered 11, after V lost 1 base and J lost 4 bases. From germline, CDR1 is LNHDA and CDR2 SQIVND (reference sequence). CDR3 protein: CASSIGWAGGGGETQYF. The DNA of the CDR3 is TGTGCCAGTAGTATAGGTTGGGCAGGGGGCGGCGGAGAGACCCAGTACTTC.

The rearrangement uses TRBV12-3 or TRBV12-4 and TRBJ1-1, with 7 bases identical to TRBD1. This CDR3 comprises 13 residues. V dropped 6 bases and J dropped 7; count of bases not matched to a gene: 8. CDR3 protein: CASRPDRFIEAFF. The CDR3 nucleotides are TGTGCCAGCAGACCGGACAGGTTCATTGAAGCTTTCTTT.

The V and J genes are TRBV24-1 and TRBJ1-2; the match to TRBD1 covers 7 bases. CDR1 is KGHDR, CDR2 SFDVKD, per germline. V shed 3 bases, J shed 6 bases, and the junction held 6 bases outside the gene matches. There are 14 residues in the CDR3. Here the CDR3 DNA reads TGTGCCACCAGTGATACACAGGGGAAACATGGCTACACCTTC. It translates to CATSDTQGKHGYTF.

This sequence joins TRBV5-1 and TRBJ1-1, with 9 positions matching TRBD1. J gave up 4 bases and V 0 bases, and 1 base lay outside the gene matches. The CDR3 loop spans 14 amino acids. Germline CDR1 reads SGHRS; CDR2 reads YFSETQ. The CDR3 sequence is CASSLGQGVTEAFF. In nucleotides, the CDR3 is TGCGCCAGCAGCTTGGGACAGGGGGTCACTGAAGCTTTCTTT.

The V and J genes are TRBV29-1 and TRBJ1-5, with a weak D call TRBD1 (6 bases). Germline lookup yields CDR1 SQVTM and CDR2 ANQGSEA. CDR3 length equals 12 residues. Trimming pared 4 bases from V and 8 bases from J, leaving 12 bases between. As DNA, the CDR3 is TGCAGCGTTGGGTCCAGGGGAGAGCCCCAGCATTTT. Translation: CSVGSRGEPQHF.

The V call is TRBV4-2, the J call TRBJ2-1, with 10 bases lining up with TRBD2. Germline V lookup: CDR1 LGHNA, CDR2 YNFKEQ. The CDR3 spans 15 residues. Trimming cost V 1 base and J 7 bases; bases outside gene matches: 4. DNA of the CDR3: TGTGCCAGCAGCCAAGCGCTAGCGGGAGTAAATGAGCAGTTCTTC. As protein: CASSQALAGVNEQFF.

This chain connects TRBV29-1 to TRBJ2-7, with D possibly being TRBD1 (6 bases). The CDR3 is 11 amino acids. Trimming shortened V by 6 bases and J by 7 bases, and 13 bases separated the two germline ends. CDR1 is SQVTM, CDR2 ANQGSEA, per germline. The CDR3 spells CSVLSTGEQYF. Written as DNA, the CDR3 is TGCAGCGTCCTCAGCACAGGGGAGCAGTACTTC.

The V and J genes are TRBV28 and TRBJ1-2; TRBD1 aligns across 8 bases. The V segment lost 1 base and the J segment 7 bases; nucleotides outside the gene matches: 5. Germline V gene data show CDR1 as MDHEN and CDR2 as SYDVKM. This CDR3 region has 14 residues. The CDR3 DNA reads as TGTGCCAGCAGTTTATTGGACAGGGCGGGTGGCTACACCTTC. The encoded protein is CASSLLDRAGGYTF.

This clone came up a few times. The chain is built from TRBV6-6 and TRBJ2-5, with TRBD2 as a possible D gene (6 bases). V gave up 1 base and J gave up 5 bases, with 14 bases separating them. Germline V gene sequence: CDR1 MNHNY, CDR2 SVGAGI (reference sequence). CDR3 length: 15 residues. The CDR3 coding sequence is TGTGCCAGCAGTTACTATGGGGGAGGTATGGAGACCCAGTACTTC. Protein: CASSYYGGGMETQYF.

V usage is TRBV28 and J usage is TRBJ1-3, with D maybe TRBD1 (6 bases). The CDR3 is 16 amino acids. Trimming stripped 6 bases from V and 0 bases from J, with 15 bases between. Germline V gives CDR1 MDHEN, CDR2 SYDVKM. The CDR3 DNA follows: TGTGCCAGCAGAGTGGGGGGGCTTATCTCTGGAAACACCATATATTTT. It yields the protein CASRVGGLISGNTIYF.

This chain connects TRBV18 to TRBJ1-1; no clear D gene. The germline V gene encodes CDR1 KGHSH and CDR2 LQKENI. Trimming removed 5 bases from V and 8 bases from J, with 12 bases in between. The CDR3 runs to 12 residues. The CDR3 sequence is CASSTVGEEAFF. The CDR3, as DNA: TGTGCCAGCTCAACGGTCGGGGAGGAAGCTTTCTTT. The complete variable domain, with remaining parts taken from reference TRBV18 and TRBJ1-1, reads NAGVMQNPRHLVRRRGQEARLRCSPMKGHSHVYWYRQLPEEGLKFMVYLQKENIIDESGMPKERFSAEFPKEGPSILRIQQVVRGDSAAYFCASSTVGEEAFFGQGTRLTVV.

The chain employs TRBV5-6 and TRBJ2-7; 12 bases agree with TRBD2. V was clipped by 3 bases and J by 6 bases; unmatched bases: 4. CDR1 and CDR2 from the germline V gene are SGHDT and YYEEEE. This CDR3 comprises 14 residues. DNA for the CDR3: TGTGCCAGCAGCTCCCTAGCGGGGGGGCGCGAGCAGTACTTC. It is translated as CASSSLAGGREQYF.

The rearrangement links TRBV10-3 to TRBJ2-5, with 9 bases aligning to TRBD1. The germline V gene has CDR1 ENHRY and CDR2 SYGVKD. The junction had 7 bases not matched to a gene; V was cut back by 4 bases and J by 1 base. This CDR3 contains 16 residues. The CDR3 nucleotides are TGTGCCATCAGTGGCGGGACAGGGAGCGTCCAAGAGACCCAGTACTTC. Protein: CAISGGTGSVQETQYF.

This rearrangement joins TRBV28 to TRBJ2-5, with a possible D match to TRBD1 (6 bases). CDR1 is MDHEN, CDR2 SYDVKM, per germline. This CDR3 is 16 amino acids long. The V and J ends lost 2 bases and 0 bases respectively, with 13 bases between them. For the CDR3, the DNA is TGTGCCAGCAGTTTAGTCGGGACATTGTACCAAGAGACCCAGTACTTC. This codes for CASSLVGTLYQETQYF.